The 11 T cell receptor beta chains presented below share a single source sample, sequenced in a study of human T cells and chemical hapten exposure. Documented time point: pre-sensitization, week 0. Treatment indicated: therapeutic diphenylcyclopropenone sensitization with weekly scalp DPC. Using its own MiXCR run on the RACE reads, TCRdb lists one record per CDR3 protein. The table has about 380,000 distinct CDR3 sequences, 4% to 6% seen once. This specimen was whole blood, taken in connection with sensitization to the hapten diphenylcyclopropenone (DPC). These receptors all stem from a woman between 50 and 59 years old with alopecia areata. Some clones in this sample may be carry-over from other donors' samples.

Many counts were recorded for this clonotype. The chain has TRBV2 and TRBJ1-4; D gene uncertain. Germline CDR1 is SNHLY and CDR2 is FYNNEI. The V end lost 4 bases, the J end lost 2 bases, and 11 bases lay between the germline ends. This CDR3 has 15 amino acids. The DNA of the CDR3 is TGTGCCAGCAGTGTCTTCAGAGGGACTAATGAAAAACTGTTTTTT. This encodes CASSVFRGTNEKLFF. The whole variable domain, filled in from reference TRBV2 and TRBJ1-4, reads EPEVTQTPSHQVTQMGQEVILRCVPISNHLYFYWYRQILGQKVEFLVSFYNNEISEKSEIFDDQFSVERPDGSNFTLKIRSTKLEDSAMYFCASSVFRGTNEKLFFGSGTQLSVL.

The chain combines TRBV3-1 with TRBJ2-1, with unresolved D. Trimming took 0 bases from V and 10 from J, leaving 4 bases between them. Germline CDR1 and CDR2: LGHDT and YNNKEL (reference sequence). The length of the CDR3 is 11 residues. CDR3 DNA: TGTGCCAGCAGCCAAGACCGAGAGCAGTTCTTC. Residues: CASSQDREQFF.

The genes are TRBV6-2 or TRBV6-3 and TRBJ1-2, with D possibly TRBD1 on 5 matching bases. Germline V CDR1 and CDR2: MNHEY, SVGEGT. The CDR3 has 13 amino acids. V was trimmed by 7 bases and J by 6 bases, leaving 15 bases between them. The CDR3 DNA follows: TGTGCCAGCACCGACGCTCCGACAGATGGCTACACCTTC. Protein product: CASTDAPTDGYTF.

This clonotype was picked up many times. This chain uses TRBV24-1 with TRBJ1-1; D may be TRBD1 (6 bases). This CDR3 region has 15 residues. Trimming took off 3 bases at V and 2 bases at J, with 12 bases between the two ends. Germline CDR1 is KGHDR and CDR2 is SFDVKD. CDR3 residues: CATSDSRGGNTEAFF. CDR3 sequence (DNA): TGTGCCACCAGTGATAGTCGGGGGGGCAACACTGAAGCTTTCTTT.

This clonotype was seen many times. The CDR3 loop is CASSYSPWVSGATYNEQFF. In DNA, the CDR3 is TGTGCCAGCAGTTACTCTCCTTGGGTTAGCGGGGCTACTTACAATGAGCAGTTCTTC. The J gene is TRBJ2-1, the V gene TRBV6-5; 8 bases fit TRBD2. V gave up 0 bases and J gave up 4 bases; unmatched junction bases: 14. The CDR3 has 19 amino acids. CDR1 is MNHEY, CDR2 SVGAGI, per germline.

On this clonotype: The junction departs from the called germline gene at one end, perhaps through a read error. The chain carries TRBV7-2 and TRBJ1-5; D is possibly TRBD1 (5 bases). The CDR3 is 11 residues long. Germline V lookup: CDR1 SGHTA, CDR2 FQGNSA. The CDR3 spells CVSPGGQPQHF. As DNA, the CDR3 is TGTGTCAGCCCCGGGGGGCAGCCCCAGCATTTT. Together with reference TRBV7-2 and TRBJ1-5, the CDR3 gives the full variable domain: GAGVSQSPSNKVTEKGKDVELRCDPISGHTALYWYRQSLGQGLEFLIYFQGNSAPDKSGLPSDRFSAERTGGSVSTLTIQRTQQEDSAVYLCVSPGGQPQHFGDGTRLSIL.

This clonotype was picked up many times. The rearrangement joins TRBV6-5 to TRBJ2-2, with 7 bases matching TRBD2. CDR1 MNHEY and CDR2 SVGAGI come from the germline V gene. The ends lost 8 bases at V and 9 bases at J; junction bases unmatched: 12. CDR3 length: 14 amino acids. CDR3 loop: CASAPRSGNRELFF. As DNA, the CDR3 is TGTGCCAGCGCCCCTCGGAGCGGGAATAGGGAGCTGTTTTTT.

The V gene is TRBV3-1, the J gene TRBJ1-2; the D is unclear. The CDR3 has 12 amino acids. The germline V gene encodes CDR1 LGHDT and CDR2 YNNKEL (reference sequence). V was pared by 3 bases and J by 1 base, with 3 bases between. The CDR3 DNA reads TGTGCCAGCAGCCACCGTAACTATGGCTACACCTTC. As protein: CASSHRNYGYTF.

This clonotype was found many times. The gene calls are TRBV20-1 and TRBJ2-5; 11 bases are a match to TRBD2. Germline V gene data show CDR1 as DFQATT and CDR2 as SNEGSKA (reference sequence). The length of the CDR3 is 13 residues. The V and J ends lost 4 bases and 4 bases, in that order; junction bases with no gene match: 2. DNA for the CDR3: TGCAGTGCTAAGACTAGCGGGACAGAGACCCAGTACTTC. It encodes CSAKTSGTETQYF.

This clonotype was counted at least ten times. This sequence joins TRBV20-1 and TRBJ2-1; D perhaps matches TRBD2 (6 bases). V lost 6 bases, J lost 15 bases, and 21 bases lay in between. Germline V gene lookup returns CDR1 DFQATT and CDR2 SNEGSKA (reference sequence). The CDR3 has 12 residues. CDR3 residues: CSADGRAGGLFF. Here the CDR3 DNA reads TGCAGTGCGGACGGGAGAGCCGGGGGTCTGTTCTTC.

This clonotype was seen at least ten times. The V gene is TRBV24-1, the J gene TRBJ2-3; 9 bases match TRBD1. Per the germline V gene, CDR1 is KGHDR and CDR2 is SFDVKD. The V segment lost 1 base and the J segment 1 base; nucleotides outside the gene matches: 2. The CDR3 totals 16 residues. The CDR3 DNA reads as TGTGCCACCAGTGATTTTCGGGACAGGGGCACAGATACGCAGTATTTT. This translates into CATSDFRDRGTDTQYF.